The 26 T cell receptor beta chains given below trace back to one sample, sequenced in a study of cytomegalovirus exposure and HLA in healthy donors (dated by TCRdb to about 2017). Library method: the immunoSEQ multiplex PCR assay. For the multiplex PCR, a mixture combining 60 forward primers for TCR Vbeta segments and 13 reverse primers for TCR Jbeta segments was used. In its TCRdb copy, this immuneACCESS table keeps in-frame sequences only and misses some clones. Where compared with another copy, unresolved V genes explain less than half of these, and the others have no known cause. The sample table holds some 34,000 clones. The biggest ten clones account for over 4% of the sample. The sample was PBMCs. The receptors originated from a woman between 40 and 55 years old in good health and CMV-seropositive.

The chain has TRBV9 and TRBJ2-7, with no clear D. In germline, CDR1 is SGDLS, CDR2 YYNGEE. The V gene lost 4 bases and the J gene lost 4 bases, with 9 bases spanning the gap. The CDR3 spans 12 residues. Here the CDR3 reads CASSPNPYEQYF. For the CDR3, the DNA is TGTGCCAGCAGCCCTAATCCTTACGAGCAGTACTTC.

The V call is TRBV6-5, the J call TRBJ2-7; tentative D call: TRBD1 (6 bases). The V gene's germline CDR1 is MNHEY and CDR2 SVGAGI. V lost 8 bases to trimming and J lost 2 bases, with 19 bases between them. This CDR3 spans 15 amino acids. The CDR3: CASGRLGQKAYEQYF. The CDR3 nucleotides are TGTGCCAGCGGTAGATTAGGACAGAAGGCCTACGAGCAGTACTTC.

This sequence joins TRBV7-8 and TRBJ2-7, with TRBD1 identical over 7 bases. In germline, CDR1 is SGHVS, CDR2 FQNEAQ. J lost 3 bases, V lost 5 bases, and 13 bases had no gene match. This CDR3 is 16 amino acids long. CDR3: CASSLRARDSNYEQYF. The CDR3 DNA follows: TGTGCCAGCAGCCTCCGAGCCCGGGACAGCAACTACGAGCAGTACTTC.

In regard to this clone: The sample carries other DNA sequences with the same CDR3. The gene calls are TRBV4-3 and TRBJ2-1, with D tentatively TRBD2 (6 bases). Germline CDR1 reads LGHNA; CDR2 reads YSLEER. The CDR3 has 14 amino acids. Trimming cost V 4 bases and J 4 bases, with 11 bases left between them. CDR3 DNA: TGCGCCAGCAGCCTACTCAGCGGGTACAATGAGCAGTTCTTC. This gives the protein CASSLLSGYNEQFF.

The chain couples TRBV15 to TRBJ1-2; no reliable D call. The CDR3 extends over 13 amino acids. From germline, CDR1 is LNHNV and CDR2 YYDKDF (reference sequence). Trimming removed 0 bases from V and 3 bases from J, with 5 bases in between. CDR3 loop: CATSRDRDYGYTF. The CDR3 region has the DNA TGTGCCACCAGCAGAGACCGGGACTATGGCTACACCTTC.

This chain joins TRBV10-3 and TRBJ2-7; TRBD2 agrees at 9 bases. V shed 3 bases, J shed 4 bases, and the junction held 7 bases outside the gene matches. CDR3 size: 15 residues. Per the germline V gene, CDR1 is ENHRY and CDR2 is SYGVKD. Written as DNA, the CDR3 is TGTGCCATCAGTGAAGGTCTAGCGGGAAGGTACGAGCAGTACTTC. This codes for CAISEGLAGRYEQYF.

The gene calls are TRBV28 and TRBJ2-5; 7 nucleotides agree with TRBD1. The better agreement between TRBJ2-7 and the DNA end casts doubt on the J call. Germline V gives CDR1 MDHEN, CDR2 SYDVKM. There are 13 residues in the CDR3. The CDR3 DNA reads TGTGCCAGCAGCCCGGGACAGTCCTACGAGCAGTACTTC. Residues: CASSPGQSYEQYF.

The rearrangement joins TRBV18 to TRBJ1-1; TRBD1 aligns across 11 bases. Germline values: CDR1 KGHSH, CDR2 LQKENI. With 3 bases clipped from V and 4 bases from J, the junction kept 4 bases outside the gene matches. CDR3 length: 15 amino acids. CDR3 bases: TGTGCCAGCTCACCGGCCGGGACAGGGGGCACTGAAGCTTTCTTT. Amino acids: CASSPAGTGGTEAFF.

The V gene is TRBV9, the J gene TRBJ2-3; 9 nucleotides line up with TRBD2. CDR3 length equals 15 residues. J was trimmed by 5 bases and V by 0 bases; bases with no gene match: 4. CDR1 is SGDLS and CDR2 is YYNGEE in the germline V gene. CDR3 sequence: CASSVDSGSGDTQYF. CDR3 DNA: TGTGCCAGCAGCGTAGATAGCGGGAGCGGAGATACGCAGTATTTT.

The CDR3 here is CASSPAGTSNTGELFF. CDR3 nucleotides: TGTGCCAGCAGCCCAGCCGGGACTTCAAACACCGGGGAGCTGTTTTTT. The V call is TRBV5-4, the J call TRBJ2-2, with D maybe TRBD2 (6 bases). The CDR3 covers 16 residues. Germline V lookup: CDR1 SGHNT, CDR2 YYREEE (reference sequence). V lost 4 bases and J 2 bases, leaving 15 bases between the germline ends.

This chain links TRBV5-1 with TRBJ1-1; D is uncertain. The CDR3 spans 14 residues. V shed 1 base and J shed 2 bases, with 9 bases lying between them. Germline assignment: CDR1 SGHRS and CDR2 YFSETQ. The CDR3 loop is CASSLRGPNTEAFF. The DNA for the CDR3 is TGCGCCAGCAGCTTGCGAGGGCCAAACACTGAAGCTTTCTTT.

V and J are TRBV6-5 and TRBJ2-1, with 7 bases matching TRBD2. Germline assignment: CDR1 MNHEY and CDR2 SVGAGI. The ends lost 4 bases at V and 0 bases at J; junction bases unmatched: 6. This CDR3 has 16 residues. CDR3 DNA sequence: TGTGCCAGCAGTTTTAGCGGGTGGGACTCCTACAATGAGCAGTTCTTC. It yields the protein CASSFSGWDSYNEQFF.

The chain employs TRBV28 and TRBJ1-4, with 9 bases fitting TRBD1. The CDR3 spans 17 residues. Germline CDR1 MDHEN, CDR2 SYDVKM. V lost 5 bases to trimming and J lost 5 bases; unmatched junction nucleotides: 12. The CDR3, as DNA: TGTGCCAGCAGTCAGGGACAGGGTAGCGGTCTAAATGAAAAACTGTTTTTT. Translation gives CASSQGQGSGLNEKLFF.

V is TRBV10-3 and J is TRBJ2-3, with D uncertain. The CDR3 loop spans 11 amino acids. The V and J ends lost 3 bases and 5 bases respectively, with 3 bases between them. Germline CDR1 reads ENHRY; CDR2 reads SYGVKD. CDR3 residues: CAISDGDTQYF. CDR3 bases: TGTGCCATCAGTGACGGAGATACGCAGTATTTT.

The V call is TRBV19, the J call TRBJ1-1, with 7 bases fitting TRBD1. CDR3 length equals 15 residues. Germline lookup yields CDR1 LNHDA and CDR2 SQIVND (reference sequence). J gave up 2 bases and V 5 bases, and 8 bases lay outside the gene matches. This CDR3 is CASSSTGTVNTEAFF. The CDR3 nucleotides are TGTGCCAGTAGTTCGACCGGGACAGTAAACACTGAAGCTTTCTTT.

CDR3 region: CASSYADNSYNEQFF. CDR3 nucleotide sequence: TGTGCCAGCAGTTATGCGGACAACTCCTACAATGAGCAGTTCTTC. V is TRBV28 and J is TRBJ2-1; a possible D gene is TRBD1 (5 bases). Between the trimmed V and J ends, which lost 4 bases and 0 bases, there was a span of 10 bases. This CDR3 contains 15 residues. Germline V gene sequence: CDR1 MDHEN, CDR2 SYDVKM.

V gene TRBV30 combines with J gene TRBJ2-3; TRBD2 might be the D (6 bases). V was cut by 7 bases and J by 0 bases, with 23 bases left in between. This CDR3 has 17 residues. Germline CDR1 GTSNPN, CDR2 SVGIG (reference sequence). The CDR3 nucleotides read TGTGCCTACACTACGGGGCGTGGGCGGGGAAGCACAGATACGCAGTATTTT. Protein: CAYTTGRGRGSTDTQYF.

The genes are TRBV4-2 and TRBJ2-5; 7 bases agree with TRBD2. The CDR3 is 18 amino acids. The trim removed 2 bases at V and 4 bases at J, leaving 16 bases unmatched. Germline V gene lookup returns CDR1 LGHNA and CDR2 YNFKEQ. The CDR3 nucleotides are TGTGCCAGCAGCCAACCGACGAGTGGGAGGGGTATCGGAGAGACCCAGTACTTC. This encodes CASSQPTSGRGIGETQYF.

The chain couples TRBV9 to TRBJ2-7; no definite D call. The CDR3 has 14 residues. From germline, CDR1 is SGDLS and CDR2 YYNGEE. Trimming took off 4 bases at V and 3 bases at J, with 14 bases between the two ends. The DNA for the CDR3 is TGTGCCAGCAGCCCCCGGGTCGGATACTACGAGCAGTACTTC. As protein: CASSPRVGYYEQYF. Based on the CDR3 plus reference TRBV9 and TRBJ2-7, the full variable domain is DSGVTQTPKHLITATGQRVTLRCSPRSGDLSVYWYQQSLDQGLQFLIQYYNGEERAKGNILERFSAQQFPDLHSELNLSSLELGDSALYFCASSPRVGYYEQYFGPGTRLTVT.

The chain couples TRBV29-1 to TRBJ2-7; 11 nucleotides agree with TRBD2. The CDR3 length is 15 residues. CDR1 and CDR2 (germline): SQVTM, ANQGSEA. J lost 0 bases, V lost 2 bases, and 3 bases had no gene match. CDR3: CSVELTSGDSYEQYF. Here the CDR3 DNA reads TGCAGCGTTGAACTGACTAGCGGGGACTCCTACGAGCAGTACTTC.

The V call is TRBV27, the J call TRBJ2-2; D remains ambiguous. The length of the CDR3 is 14 residues. Germline lookup yields CDR1 MNHEY and CDR2 SMNVEV (reference sequence). V was pared by 5 bases and J by 4 bases, with 11 bases between. The CDR3 region has the DNA TGTGCCAGCAGTCCTTCGCGTGGCACCGGGGAGCTGTTTTTT. Its protein product is CASSPSRGTGELFF.

The V and J genes are TRBV7-9 and TRBJ1-3; D not resolved. The CDR3 has 16 amino acids. Trimming stripped 4 bases from V and 2 bases from J, with 15 bases between. Germline CDR1 SEHNR, CDR2 FQNEAQ (reference sequence). The CDR3 sequence: CASSSPSGVAGNTIYF. The CDR3 nucleotides are TGTGCCAGCAGCTCCCCCTCAGGCGTTGCTGGAAACACCATATATTTT.

This sequence joins TRBV2 and TRBJ1-1; D gene unclear. Germline CDR1 is SNHLY and CDR2 is FYNNEI. V dropped 6 bases and J dropped 1 base, with 9 bases sitting between them. The CDR3 is 13 residues long. The DNA of the CDR3 is TGTGCCAGCAGCCTTTTAGAGAACACTGAAGCTTTCTTT. It specifies CASSLLENTEAFF. The full variable domain, completed using reference TRBV2 and TRBJ1-1, is EPEVTQTPSHQVTQMGQEVILRCVPISNHLYFYWYRQILGQKVEFLVSFYNNEISEKSEIFDDQFSVERPDGSNFTLKIRSTKLEDSAMYFCASSLLENTEAFFGQGTRLTVV.

This sequence joins TRBV7-2 and TRBJ2-7; D may be TRBD1 (8 bases). V gave up 2 bases and J gave up 3 bases, with 23 bases separating them. The CDR3 has 18 residues. Germline V CDR1 and CDR2: SGHTA, FQGNSA. CDR3 bases: TGTGCCAGCAGCTTACAGGGGGCGATGGCTAGCGGTGACTACGAGCAGTACTTC. Protein sequence: CASSLQGAMASGDYEQYF.

The chain links TRBV6-4 to TRBJ2-2, with 9 bases lining up with TRBD2. Losses at the gene ends were 6 bases for V and 7 bases for J; bases not matched to a gene: 6. Germline-derived CDR1 and CDR2 are MRHNA and SNTAGT. This CDR3 region has 14 residues. In DNA, the CDR3 is TGTGCCAGCAGATTAGCGGGAGAAAGCGGGGAGCTGTTTTTT. It specifies CASRLAGESGELFF.

V is TRBV7-9 and J is TRBJ2-1, with 10 bases that match TRBD2. With 5 bases clipped from V and 7 bases from J, the junction kept 8 bases outside the gene matches. Germline lookup yields CDR1 SEHNR and CDR2 FQNEAQ (reference sequence). The CDR3 is made up of 15 amino acids. The CDR3 protein is CASSPPGLASNEQFF. The CDR3 region has the DNA TGTGCCAGCAGCCCACCGGGACTAGCGTCTAATGAGCAGTTCTTC.